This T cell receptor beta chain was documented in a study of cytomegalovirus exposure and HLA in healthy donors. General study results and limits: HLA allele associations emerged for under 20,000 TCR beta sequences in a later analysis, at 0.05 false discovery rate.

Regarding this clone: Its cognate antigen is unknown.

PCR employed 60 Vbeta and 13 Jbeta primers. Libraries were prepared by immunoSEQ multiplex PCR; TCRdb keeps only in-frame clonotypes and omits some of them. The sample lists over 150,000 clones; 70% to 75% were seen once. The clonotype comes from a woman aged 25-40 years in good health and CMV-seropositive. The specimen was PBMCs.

In DNA, the CDR3 is TGTGCCAGCAGTTTGGGGCAGGGGGGCTACGAGCAGTACTTC. Its protein is CASSLGQGGYEQYF. The chain carries TRBV27 and TRBJ2-5; possibly TRBD1 for D (7 bases). The better agreement between TRBJ2-7 and the DNA end casts doubt on the J call. CDR3 size: 14 residues. The germline V gene has CDR1 MNHEY and CDR2 SMNVEV (reference sequence).